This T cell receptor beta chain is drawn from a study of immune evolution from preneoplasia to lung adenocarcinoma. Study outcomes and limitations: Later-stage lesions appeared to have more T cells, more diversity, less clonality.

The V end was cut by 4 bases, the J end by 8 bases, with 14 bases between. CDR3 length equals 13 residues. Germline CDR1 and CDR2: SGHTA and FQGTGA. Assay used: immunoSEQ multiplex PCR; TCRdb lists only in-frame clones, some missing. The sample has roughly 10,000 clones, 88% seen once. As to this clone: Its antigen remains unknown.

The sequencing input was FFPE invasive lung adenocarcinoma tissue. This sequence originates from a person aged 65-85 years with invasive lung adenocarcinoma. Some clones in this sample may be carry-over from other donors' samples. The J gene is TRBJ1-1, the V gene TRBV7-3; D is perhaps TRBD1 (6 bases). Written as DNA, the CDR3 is TGTGCCAGCAGCTATGGAGGGGGTGGAGAAGCTTTCTTT. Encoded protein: CASSYGGGGEAFF.